This TCR beta chain was obtained from a study of blood T cell repertoires in COVID-19. Study-level background: There were acute and convalescent COVID-19 samples, and they came from the United States, Italy and Spain. The cDNA or gDNA used as material had been derived from T cells, B-cell-depleted T cells, or PBMCs.

The germline V gene encodes CDR1 SGHTS and CDR2 YDEGEE. Trimming at V came to 4 bases and at J to 6 bases, leaving 7 bases not matched to a gene. This CDR3 contains 15 residues. Assay: immunoSEQ multiplex PCR; the TCRdb copy retains only in-frame clones and omits some. The profile shows tens of thousands of clones, 78% of them singletons. V usage is TRBV5-8 and J usage is TRBJ1-5; 10 bases line up with TRBD1. The receptor comes from a man aged 70-80 years with COVID-19, enrolled during active disease. What was sequenced was peripheral blood. CDR3 in DNA: TGTGCCAGCAGCCAGGGACAGGGGTCAGGTCAGCCCCAGCATTTT. It codes for CASSQGQGSGQPQHF.